A single sample is the source of the 26 T cell receptor beta chains below, sequenced in a study of blood T cell repertoires in COVID-19. Method: immunoSEQ multiplex PCR; TCRdb's copy keeps in-frame clones and lacks some. The data contain about 200,000 clones, 80% to 90% of them singletons. The sample was peripheral blood. All receptors come from a woman aged 70 to 79 with acute or convalescent COVID-19.

This chain links TRBV5-1 with TRBJ2-1; 7 bases map to TRBD1. V shed 0 bases and J 6 bases; nucleotides not matched to a gene: 3. The CDR3 is 14 amino acids. The germline gives CDR1 SGHRS, CDR2 YFSETQ. The CDR3 loop is CASSLEPGGNEQFF. The CDR3 nucleotides are TGCGCCAGCAGCTTGGAACCAGGGGGCAATGAGCAGTTCTTC.

This CDR3 is CASRRDNSPLHF. Written as DNA, the CDR3 is TGTGCTAGTAGGAGGGATAATTCACCCCTCCACTTT. V and J are TRBV12-5 and TRBJ1-6; D not certain. Trimming removed 8 bases from V and 5 bases from J, with 7 bases in between. This CDR3 is built from 12 residues. The V gene's germline CDR1 is LGHNT and CDR2 FRNRAP.

This chain connects TRBV5-4 to TRBJ2-5, with D unresolved. The CDR3 covers 13 residues. V shed 5 bases and J shed 4 bases, with 12 bases lying between them. Germline V gives CDR1 SGHNT, CDR2 YYREEE (reference sequence). The CDR3 DNA reads TGTGCCAGCAGGGCCCCGCATCGAGAGACCCAGTACTTC. Residues: CASRAPHRETQYF.

V usage is TRBV5-4 and J usage is TRBJ1-1, with D hard to call. Germline-derived CDR1 and CDR2 are SGHNT and YYREEE (reference sequence). Trimming took 5 bases from V and 2 from J, leaving 7 bases between them. CDR3 length: 12 residues. The CDR3 loop is CASRRDNTEAFF. The CDR3 DNA is TGTGCCAGCAGGCGGGATAACACTGAAGCTTTCTTT.

The chain carries TRBV21-1 and TRBJ2-5; whether TRBD2, the table's D call, matches the DNA was not checked. TRBV21-1 is annotated as a pseudogene. The CDR3 is made up of 16 amino acids. CDR3 coding DNA: TGTGCCAGCAGCGCCTTACCCGCCGGGACTCAAGAGACCCAGTACTTC. Protein sequence: CASSALPAGTQETQYF.

This clone has just a few counts. The chain has TRBV5-1 and TRBJ1-4; TRBD1 is a possible D gene (5 bases). The CDR3 contains 13 residues. The germline gives CDR1 SGHRS, CDR2 YFSETQ. Trimming took off 7 bases at V and 7 bases at J, with 14 bases between the two ends. CDR3 residues: CASWSQGSEKLFF. In DNA form, the CDR3 reads TGCGCCAGCTGGAGTCAGGGAAGTGAAAAACTGTTTTTT.

The chain is built from TRBV3-1 (or the pseudogene TRBV3-2) and TRBJ2-1, with TRBD1 as a possible D gene (6 bases). The CDR3 is 18 amino acids. Germline V gives CDR1 LGHDT, CDR2 YNNKEL (reference sequence). V lost 1 base and J lost 6, with 22 bases in between. The DNA of the CDR3 is TGTGCCAGCAGCCAAGTTTCGCAGGGGCAGCTAGCAGTCAATGAGCAGTTCTTC. Protein: CASSQVSQGQLAVNEQFF.

About this clone: Sequence at one end of the junction differs from germline and may be a read error. The genes are TRBV28 and TRBJ2-7; 9 nucleotides agree with TRBD1. Germline CDR1 MDHEN, CDR2 SYDVKM. The CDR3 has 12 residues. DNA of the CDR3: TGTGCCAGCAGTCAAGAAACAGGGGGCCCGGTATTC. This encodes CASSQETGGPVF. The complete variable domain, with remaining parts taken from reference TRBV28 and TRBJ2-7, reads DVKVTQSSRYLVKRTGEKVFLECVQDMDHENMFWYRQDPGLGLRLIYFSYDVKMKEKGDIPEGYSVSREKKERFSLILESASTNQTSMYLCASSQETGGPVFGPGTRLTVT.

The rearrangement uses TRBV10-3 and TRBJ1-4; 8 nucleotides agree with TRBD1. The CDR3 totals 15 residues. CDR1 is ENHRY, CDR2 SYGVKD, per germline. The ends lost 3 bases at V and 4 bases at J; junction bases unmatched: 4. The CDR3 spells CAISENRGGNEKLFF. In DNA form, the CDR3 reads TGTGCCATCAGTGAAAACAGGGGGGGTAATGAAAAACTGTTTTTT.

The chain links TRBV19 to TRBJ1-5; D is unresolved. The CDR3 contains 13 residues. The V and J ends lost 8 bases and 7 bases respectively, with 15 bases between them. Per germline, CDR1 LNHDA and CDR2 SQIVND (reference sequence). In nucleotides, the CDR3 is TGTGCCAGTGAGCTCGCGGGGAACCAGCCCCAGCATTTT. Protein product: CASELAGNQPQHF.

The V and J genes are TRBV4-1 and TRBJ1-5; D is possibly TRBD1 (5 bases). Germline V gives CDR1 MGHRA, CDR2 YSYEKL. The length of the CDR3 is 15 residues. V dropped 2 bases and J dropped 3 bases, with 11 bases sitting between them. CDR3: CASSQRTGLNQPQHF. The CDR3, as DNA: TGCGCCAGCAGCCAAAGGACGGGACTCAATCAGCCCCAGCATTTT.

This clone was observed a handful of times. DNA of the CDR3: TGTGCCAGCAGACAGGGTAGCTCTGGAAACACCATATATTTT. It specifies CASRQGSSGNTIYF. This rearrangement joins TRBV11-2 to TRBJ1-3, with D tentatively TRBD1 (6 bases). CDR1 is SGHAT, CDR2 FQNNGV, per germline. The CDR3 runs to 14 residues. V lost 6 bases and J 0 bases, leaving 9 bases between the germline ends.

This chain joins TRBV7-2 and TRBJ2-3, with D possibly being TRBD2 (6 bases). The V gene lost 4 bases and the J gene lost 1 base, with 15 bases spanning the gap. The CDR3 loop spans 16 amino acids. CDR1 is SGHTA and CDR2 is FQGNSA in the germline V gene. The CDR3 loop is CASSSLAGGGTDTQYF. In DNA form, the CDR3 reads TGTGCCAGCAGCTCACTAGCAGGAGGGGGCACAGATACGCAGTATTTT. Supplemented by reference TRBV7-2 and TRBJ2-3, the full variable domain reads GAGVSQSPSNKVTEKGKDVELRCDPISGHTALYWYRQSLGQGLEFLIYFQGNSAPDKSGLPSDRFSAERTGGSVSTLTIQRTQQEDSAVYLCASSSLAGGGTDTQYFGPGTRLTVL.

V usage is TRBV5-1 and J usage is TRBJ2-5; 8 nucleotides align to TRBD2. There are 15 residues in the CDR3. CDR1 is SGHRS, CDR2 YFSETQ, per germline. Losses at the gene ends were 0 bases for V and 5 bases for J; bases not matched to a gene: 6. CDR3 nucleotide sequence: TGCGCCAGCAGCTTGGCGAGCGGGGGTTGGGAGACCCAGTACTTC. Translating it yields CASSLASGGWETQYF.

This sequence joins TRBV12-3 or TRBV12-4 and TRBJ2-7, with D maybe TRBD1 (6 bases). V shed 6 bases and J shed 7 bases, with 16 bases lying between them. The CDR3 has 13 amino acids. The CDR3 DNA sequence: TGTGCCAGCAGAACCCCCCAGGGGAATGAGCAGTACTTC. Its translation is CASRTPQGNEQYF.

V is TRBV5-1 and J is TRBJ1-6; unclear D gene. Germline V gives CDR1 SGHRS, CDR2 YFSETQ. Trimming cost V 2 bases and J 1 base, with 22 bases left between them. The CDR3 length is 20 residues. The CDR3 nucleotides read TGCGCCAGCAGCTTCTCCGCCAGATCCGCGGGGAGGTCCTATAATTCACCCCTCCACTTT. Amino acids: CASSFSARSAGRSYNSPLHF.

The chain's CDR3 is CASSLGGAGRLYNEQFF. The CDR3, as DNA: TGTGCCAGCAGCTTAGGCGGAGCGGGGCGACTCTACAATGAGCAGTTCTTC. V usage is TRBV7-2 and J usage is TRBJ2-1; 7 nucleotides match TRBD2. This CDR3 contains 17 residues. The V gene end was trimmed by 1 base and the J gene end by 3 bases; junction bases not matched to a gene: 9. The V gene's germline CDR1 is SGHTA and CDR2 FQGNSA.

The V call is TRBV7-6, the J call TRBJ1-6; D unclear. Germline-derived CDR1 and CDR2 are SGHVS and FNYEAQ. V was trimmed by 1 base and J by 8 bases, leaving 9 bases between them. The CDR3 is 14 amino acids. The CDR3 DNA follows: TGTGCCAGCAGCTTAGTAGGGCGGGATTCACCCCTCCACTTT. This translates into CASSLVGRDSPLHF.

This sequence joins TRBV6-5 and TRBJ1-2; possible D gene TRBD1, 5 bases. The CDR3 runs 13 residues. The germline gives CDR1 MNHEY, CDR2 SVGAGI. V lost 8 bases to trimming and J lost 3 bases, with 13 bases between them. This CDR3 reads CASSRQKDYGYTF. Written as DNA, the CDR3 is TGTGCCAGCTCTAGACAGAAGGACTATGGCTACACCTTC.

The rearrangement uses TRBV18 and TRBJ2-1; 8 nucleotides agree with TRBD2. CDR1 and CDR2 from the germline V gene are KGHSH and LQKENI. The length of the CDR3 is 16 residues. V lost 4 bases to trimming and J lost 2 bases; unmatched junction nucleotides: 7. The CDR3 DNA reads TGTGCCAGCTCACTCGGACTAGCAGGTACCTACAATGAGCAGTTCTTC. This gives the protein CASSLGLAGTYNEQFF.

This chain uses TRBV29-1 with TRBJ1-5; 8 bases are a match to TRBD1. Germline CDR1 is SQVTM and CDR2 is ANQGSEA. The ends lost 6 bases at V and 1 base at J; junction bases unmatched: 5. CDR3 size: 14 residues. CDR3 sequence reads: CSVATGGSNQPQHF. CDR3 coding DNA: TGCAGCGTCGCCACAGGGGGAAGCAATCAGCCCCAGCATTTT.

The rearrangement links TRBV5-1 to TRBJ1-1; D remains unclear. Trimming pared 5 bases from V and 1 base from J, leaving 15 bases between. The V gene's germline CDR1 is SGHRS and CDR2 YFSETQ. There are 15 residues in the CDR3. The CDR3 spells CASRGGPSSNTEAFF. CDR3 nucleotide sequence: TGCGCCAGCAGAGGAGGGCCCAGTTCGAACACTGAAGCTTTCTTT.

This chain links TRBV12-3 or TRBV12-4 with TRBJ1-3, with 11 bases that match TRBD1. V gave up 6 bases and J gave up 8 bases; unmatched junction bases: 3. This CDR3 has 13 residues. In DNA, the CDR3 is TGTGCCAGCAGCGGACAGGGGGCGGACACCATATATTTT. This encodes CASSGQGADTIYF.

This clone occurred a few times. This sequence joins TRBV3-1 (or the pseudogene TRBV3-2) and TRBJ1-5; 8 positions match TRBD1. The CDR3 length is 14 residues. With 1 base clipped from V and 7 bases from J, the junction kept 3 bases outside the gene matches. Germline loops: CDR1 LGHDT, CDR2 YNNKEL (reference sequence). DNA of the CDR3: TGTGCCAGCAGCCAAGGACAGGGGCGACAGCCCCAGCATTTT. It yields the protein CASSQGQGRQPQHF.

The V call is TRBV23-1, the J call TRBJ1-5; a possible D gene is TRBD1 (5 bases). TRBV23-1 is filed as an ORF, its function uncertain. The V end lost 5 bases, the J end lost 7 bases, and 15 bases lay between the germline ends. The CDR3 is made up of 14 amino acids. The CDR3 region is CASSTRDCRQPQHF. The CDR3, as DNA: TGCGCCAGCAGTACTCGGGACTGCAGGCAGCCCCAGCATTTT.

V gene TRBV27 combines with J gene TRBJ1-4, with a tentative D call TRBD1 (5 bases). The CDR3 covers 15 residues. V dropped 2 bases and J dropped 8 bases, with 15 bases sitting between them. Germline loops: CDR1 MNHEY, CDR2 SMNVEV (reference sequence). The CDR3 coding sequence is TGTGCCAGCAGTTTAACGGCGGGGGGAGGAGAAAAACTGTTTTTT. It encodes CASSLTAGGGEKLFF.